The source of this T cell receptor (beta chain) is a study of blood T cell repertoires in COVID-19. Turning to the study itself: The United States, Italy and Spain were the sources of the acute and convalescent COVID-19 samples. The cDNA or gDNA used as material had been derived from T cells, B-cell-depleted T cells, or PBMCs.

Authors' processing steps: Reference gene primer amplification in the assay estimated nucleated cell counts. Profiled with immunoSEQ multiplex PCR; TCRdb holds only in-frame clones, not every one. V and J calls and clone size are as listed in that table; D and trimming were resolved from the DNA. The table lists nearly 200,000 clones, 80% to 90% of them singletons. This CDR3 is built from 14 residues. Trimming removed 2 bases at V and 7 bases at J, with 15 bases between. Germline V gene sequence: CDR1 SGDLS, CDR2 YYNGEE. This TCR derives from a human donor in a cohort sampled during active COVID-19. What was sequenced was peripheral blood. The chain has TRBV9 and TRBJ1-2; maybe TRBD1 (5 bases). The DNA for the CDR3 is TGTGCCAGCAGCGTTCAAGGGGTAAACCTTGGCTACACCTTC. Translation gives CASSVQGVNLGYTF.